The T cell receptor (beta chain) under discussion was sequenced for a study of cytomegalovirus exposure and HLA in healthy donors. Points on this clone: Its target is not known.

Study-wide points: A later analysis showed that HLA-associated TCR beta chains had undergone more clonal expansion than equally common others. The presence/absence work took it that sequencing depth was about the same across donors. Associated with HLA alleles at 0.05 false discovery rate in a later analysis were some 16,000 TCR beta sequences. Accurate predictions that matched the HLA-A and HLA-B alleles of most subjects were reportedly made from TCR beta sequences.

It was with 60 Vbeta and 13 Jbeta primers that the PCR ran. Measured with immunoSEQ multiplex PCR; TCRdb has only the in-frame clones, and not every one. Of 85,000 to 130,000 clones listed, roughly three quarters are singletons. Germline V CDR1 and CDR2: MNHNS, SASEGT. V dropped 3 bases and J dropped 5; count of bases not matched to a gene: 8. This CDR3 region has 16 residues. The specimen was PBMCs. The chain has TRBV6-1 and TRBJ1-1, with 11 positions matching TRBD1. The TCR comes from a female donor in good health and CMV-seropositive. The CDR3 sequence is CASSDRGQGARTEAFF. The CDR3 DNA follows: TGTGCCAGCAGTGATCGAGGACAGGGGGCTAGGACTGAAGCTTTCTTT.